The clone carrying this TCR beta chain was detected only a few times. The antigen is unknown. This sample was included in a study of T cells in tumors after PD-1 blockade. The wider study: Prior checkpoint blockade, systemic immunosuppressant use, or anti-cancer therapy within 4 weeks excluded patients. Mean per blood sample: 113,528 templates (roughly 22,000-270,000), around 35,000 unique clonotypes. Some patients also took daily vismodegib 150 mg during anti-PD-1 treatment.

Broader study findings: Some novel exhausted tumor clones appeared in pre-treatment blood, suggesting peripheral recruitment.

Produced via immunoSEQ multiplex PCR; TCRdb's table is partial and in-frame only. The sample carries about 25,000 clones, roughly 85% recorded once. Germline loops: CDR1 SGHRS, CDR2 YFSETQ. V lost 3 bases, J lost 4 bases, and 9 bases stayed unmatched. This CDR3 contains 15 residues. This sequence originates from a human donor with basal cell carcinoma. The sequencing used PBMCs, collected after anti-PD-1 treatment. V is TRBV5-1 and J is TRBJ1-1, with TRBD1 matching 7 bases. Here the CDR3 reads CASSSRTGLSTEAFF. CDR3 nucleotide sequence: TGCGCCAGCAGCTCGAGGACAGGACTCTCCACTGAAGCTTTCTTT. The complete variable domain, with remaining parts taken from reference TRBV5-1 and TRBJ1-1, reads KAGVTQTPRYLIKTRGQQVTLSCSPISGHRSVSWYQQTPGQGLQFLFEYFSETQRNKGNFPGRFSGRQFSNSRSEMNVSTLELGDSALYLCASSSRTGLSTEAFFGQGTRLTVV.